This TCR beta chain was observed in a study of cytomegalovirus exposure and HLA in healthy donors. The CDR3 sequence is 12 residues long. V was cut by 6 bases and J by 5 bases, with 13 bases left in between. The V gene's germline CDR1 is GTSNPN and CDR2 SVGIG (reference sequence). With 60 Vbeta and 13 Jbeta primers, the PCR was carried out. Generated by immunoSEQ multiplex PCR, the TCRdb table keeps only in-frame clones and is missing some. The table lists roughly 100,000 clones, roughly four fifths of them singletons. Input material: PBMCs. This receptor was obtained from a man aged 45-65 years in good health and CMV-seronegative. This sequence joins TRBV30 and TRBJ2-5; the D gene is possibly TRBD1 (5 bases). CDR3 nucleotides: TGTGCCTGTACTATAGCAGGGGAGACCCAGTACTTC. Translating gives CACTIAGETQYF.